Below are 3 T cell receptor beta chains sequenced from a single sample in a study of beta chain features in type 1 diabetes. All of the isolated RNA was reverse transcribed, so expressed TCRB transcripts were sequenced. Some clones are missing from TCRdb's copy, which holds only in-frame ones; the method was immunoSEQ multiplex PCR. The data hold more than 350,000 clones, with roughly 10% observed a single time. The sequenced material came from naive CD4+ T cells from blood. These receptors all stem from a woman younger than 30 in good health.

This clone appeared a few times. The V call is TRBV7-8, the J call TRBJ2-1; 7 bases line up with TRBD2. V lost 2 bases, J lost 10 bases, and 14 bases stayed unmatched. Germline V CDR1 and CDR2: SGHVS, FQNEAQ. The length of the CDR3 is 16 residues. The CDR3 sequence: CASSLRRLAERKEQFF. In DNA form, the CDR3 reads TGTGCCAGCAGCTTAAGGAGGCTAGCGGAAAGAAAGGAGCAGTTCTTC.

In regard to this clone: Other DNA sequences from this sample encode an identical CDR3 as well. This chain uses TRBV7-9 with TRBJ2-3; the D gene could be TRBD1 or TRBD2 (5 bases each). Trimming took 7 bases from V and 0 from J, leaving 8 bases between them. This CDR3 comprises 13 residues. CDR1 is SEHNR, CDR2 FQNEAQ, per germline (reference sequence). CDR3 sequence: CASIRGSTDTQYF. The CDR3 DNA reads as TGTGCCAGCATCCGGGGCAGCACAGATACGCAGTATTTT.

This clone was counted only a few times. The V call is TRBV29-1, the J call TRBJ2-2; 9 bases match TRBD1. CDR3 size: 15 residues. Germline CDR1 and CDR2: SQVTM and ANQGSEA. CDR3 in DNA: TGCAGAGCGACAGGGGACAGGGACTACACCGGGGAGCTGTTTTTT. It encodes CRATGDRDYTGELFF.